Here is one T cell receptor beta chain with its context. The target antigen is unknown. V shed 5 bases and J 0 bases; nucleotides not matched to a gene: 7. Germline V gene sequence: CDR1 SGHTA, CDR2 FQGNSA. This CDR3 has 17 amino acids. The sample belongs to a study of shared clonotypes between healthy human individuals. Overall study results and limits: Non-shared clonotypes had lower generation probabilities than clonotypes shared by all four sorted-subset donors. Sampling was confined to blood; repertoires within tissues likely differ.

A split of CD4+ cells into CD45RA+ naive and CD45RA-negative memory subsets was performed. Per sorted-subset replicate PCR, input was 150 to 250 ng DNA, representing around 29,000 T cell genomes. The data were produced by immunoSEQ multiplex PCR, yet TCRdb's version contains in-frame clones alone and is incomplete. This repertoire shows over a million clones, 75% to 80% found once; its top ten account for under 0.65%. This receptor was taken from a man aged 18 to 30 in good health. Some clones in this sample may be carry-over from other donors' samples. Material for sequencing was memory CD4+ T cells from PBMCs. The subset here: CD45RA-negative fraction. The chain combines TRBV7-2 with TRBJ2-2; 9 nucleotides match TRBD1. CDR3 amino acids: CASSLRQGGANTGELFF. CDR3 bases: TGTGCCAGCAGCCTACGACAGGGGGGAGCGAACACCGGGGAGCTGTTTTTT. Drawing the rest from reference TRBV7-2 and TRBJ2-2, the complete variable domain is GAGVSQSPSNKVTEKGKDVELRCDPISGHTALYWYRQSLGQGLEFLIYFQGNSAPDKSGLPSDRFSAERTGGSVSTLTIQRTQQEDSAVYLCASSLRQGGANTGELFFGEGSRLTVL.